The 29 T cell receptor beta chains below come from one sample, sequenced in a study of cytomegalovirus exposure and HLA in healthy donors. Clones were sequenced by immunoSEQ multiplex PCR, and TCRdb holds only the in-frame ones, with some missing. Of over 60,000 clones listed, about 95% are singletons. The sample was PBMCs. Source of these receptors: a man younger than 35 in good health and CMV-seronegative.

J is TRBJ2-4 and V is TRBV30; D might be TRBD2 (7 bases). Trimming took 7 bases from V and 2 from J, leaving 18 bases between them. This CDR3 is 15 amino acids long. CDR1 GTSNPN and CDR2 SVGIG come from the germline V gene (reference sequence). The CDR3 reads CASEDRGAPKNIQYF. In DNA, the CDR3 is TGTGCCTCGGAGGATCGGGGGGCACCCAAAAACATTCAGTACTTC.

This chain uses TRBV7-2 with TRBJ1-1; TRBD1 agrees at 9 bases. Germline V CDR1 and CDR2: SGHTA, FQGNSA. With V trimmed by 5 bases and J by 0 bases, 7 bases remained unmatched. The CDR3 is 16 residues long. CDR3 in DNA: TGTGCCAGCAGCACCTACAGGGGGCAGGTGAACACTGAAGCTTTCTTT. It translates to CASSTYRGQVNTEAFF.

This clone came up once. The chain carries TRBV27 and TRBJ2-6; 7 bases align to TRBD2. This CDR3 contains 20 residues. Germline loops: CDR1 MNHEY, CDR2 SMNVEV (reference sequence). With V trimmed by 5 bases and J by 1 base, 17 bases remained unmatched. The CDR3 protein is CASSQPGEGSTPSGANVLTF. The CDR3, as DNA: TGTGCCAGCAGTCAACCCGGGGAGGGTTCTACTCCGTCTGGGGCCAACGTCCTGACTTTC.

CDR3 coding DNA: TGTGCCAGCAGGAGCGAGGGTTCCTACGAGCAGTACTTC. This translates into CASRSEGSYEQYF. This chain joins TRBV9 and TRBJ2-7; tentatively, D is TRBD2 (5 bases). Deletions cut 5 bases from V and 1 base from J, with 10 bases between. Germline lookup yields CDR1 SGDLS and CDR2 YYNGEE. The CDR3 has 13 amino acids.

This chain joins TRBV4-2 and TRBJ2-7; TRBD2 agrees at 9 bases. The V segment lost 0 bases and the J segment 3 bases; nucleotides outside the gene matches: 6. The CDR3 spans 16 residues. Germline V gene sequence: CDR1 LGHNA, CDR2 YNFKEQ. The CDR3 coding sequence is TGTGCCAGCAGCCAAGAAACAGCGGGGGGCATCTACGAGCAGTACTTC. Translation gives CASSQETAGGIYEQYF.

This chain uses TRBV28 with TRBJ1-1, with unresolved D. V lost 3 bases and J lost 1, with 6 bases in between. Germline CDR1 and CDR2: MDHEN and SYDVKM. There are 13 residues in the CDR3. The CDR3 region has the DNA TGTGCCAGCAGTTTCGCAGAGAACACTGAAGCTTTCTTT. Translated, it gives CASSFAENTEAFF.

The chain couples TRBV9 to TRBJ1-2; no definite D call. Germline CDR1 and CDR2: SGDLS and YYNGEE. Trimming removed 0 bases at V and 5 bases at J, with 14 bases between. The CDR3 spans 15 residues. CDR3 nucleotides: TGTGCCAGCAGCGTAGTGCCGGTTCCTACTTATGGCTACACCTTC. This translates into CASSVVPVPTYGYTF.

The chain combines TRBV28 with TRBJ1-3; D remains ambiguous. Between the trimmed V and J ends, which lost 4 bases and 0 bases, there was a span of 10 bases. Germline V gives CDR1 MDHEN, CDR2 SYDVKM. The CDR3 contains 15 residues. The CDR3 sequence is CASSSFQASGNTIYF. As DNA, the CDR3 is TGTGCCAGCAGTTCCTTCCAGGCCTCTGGAAACACCATATATTTT.

This clone was counted a single time. CDR3 in DNA: TGTGCCAGCAGCTTAGCAAGGGGCTATGGCTACACCTTC. It specifies CASSLARGYGYTF. The chain recombines TRBV7-6 with TRBJ1-2, with D possibly being TRBD1 (5 bases). In germline, CDR1 is SGHVS, CDR2 FNYEAQ. The V end was cut by 0 bases, the J end by 4 bases, with 6 bases between. The CDR3 consists of 13 residues.

This chain connects TRBV7-9 to TRBJ1-1; the D is unclear. The CDR3 runs to 12 residues. Looked up from germline, CDR1 is SEHNR and CDR2 is FQNEAQ (reference sequence). V was cut by 2 bases and J by 11 bases, with 12 bases left in between. The CDR3 is CASSLFTAGAFF. DNA for the CDR3: TGTGCCAGCAGCTTATTCACCGCGGGGGCTTTCTTT.

This clone was found once. The J gene is TRBJ2-3, the V gene TRBV5-1; D perhaps matches TRBD2 (5 bases). Per germline, CDR1 SGHRS and CDR2 YFSETQ. The CDR3 spans 14 residues. V was pared by 0 bases and J by 1 base, with 6 bases between. The CDR3 nucleotides are TGCGCCAGCAGCTTGGCGCGGGGCACAGATACGCAGTATTTT. This gives the protein CASSLARGTDTQYF.

The rearrangement uses TRBV6-1 and TRBJ1-2; D is unclear. CDR1 is MNHNS, CDR2 SASEGT, per germline. The CDR3 contains 13 residues. V shed 8 bases and J shed 4 bases, with 14 bases lying between them. The CDR3 bases are TGTGCCAGCCGTATGGGGAGCTCCTATGGCTACACCTTC. Translating gives CASRMGSSYGYTF.

This chain links TRBV9 with TRBJ1-3; D is possibly TRBD1 (5 bases). Germline assignment: CDR1 SGDLS and CDR2 YYNGEE. This CDR3 contains 15 residues. The V end was cut by 1 base, the J end by 0 bases, with 8 bases between. As DNA, the CDR3 is TGTGCCAGCAGCGTAACAGGTAACTCTGGAAACACCATATATTTT. Translation gives CASSVTGNSGNTIYF.

In DNA form, the CDR3 reads TGTGCCAGCAGTCCTAACACCGGGGAGCTGTTTTTT. Residues: CASSPNTGELFF. The J gene is TRBJ2-2, the V gene TRBV6-5; D uncertain. V was pared by 5 bases and J by 2 bases, with 3 bases between. The length of the CDR3 is 12 residues. Germline V CDR1 and CDR2: MNHEY, SVGAGI.

V gene TRBV21-1 combines with J gene TRBJ2-4; TRBD2, as called in the table, went unchecked against the DNA. TRBV21-1 is described as a pseudogene. CDR3 length equals 14 residues. Here the CDR3 reads CASSKEENKNIQYF. Written as DNA, the CDR3 is TGTGCCAGCAGCAAAGAGGAGAATAAAAACATTCAGTACTTC.

The chain carries TRBV15 and TRBJ2-7; no reliable D call. This CDR3 comprises 13 residues. Germline V CDR1 and CDR2: LNHNV, YYDKDF (reference sequence). The V and J ends lost 4 bases and 4 bases respectively, with 11 bases between them. CDR3: CATSTQTGYEQYF. As DNA, the CDR3 is TGTGCCACCAGCACCCAGACGGGTTACGAGCAGTACTTC.

Here the CDR3 DNA reads TGTGCCAGCAGCGACCCTGGAGGCACTGAAGCTTTCTTT. Its protein is CASSDPGGTEAFF. This chain joins TRBV9 and TRBJ1-1; D uncertain. This CDR3 region has 13 residues. Germline loops: CDR1 SGDLS, CDR2 YYNGEE. Trimming left V 3 bases short and J 4 bases short, with 10 bases between. The variable domain in full, completed from reference TRBV9 and TRBJ1-1, reads DSGVTQTPKHLITATGQRVTLRCSPRSGDLSVYWYQQSLDQGLQFLIQYYNGEERAKGNILERFSAQQFPDLHSELNLSSLELGDSALYFCASSDPGGTEAFFGQGTRLTVV.

The rearrangement uses TRBV30 and TRBJ1-3; the D is unclear. The germline V gene encodes CDR1 GTSNPN and CDR2 SVGIG (reference sequence). This CDR3 region has 12 residues. Trimming stripped 4 bases from V and 0 bases from J, with 4 bases between. Here the CDR3 DNA reads TGTGCCTGGATTAGCTCTGGAAACACCATATATTTT. Residues: CAWISSGNTIYF.

V usage is TRBV10-2 and J usage is TRBJ1-5; 7 bases are a match to TRBD1. The germline CDR1 and CDR2 sequences are WSHSY and SAAADI. After removal of 3 bases from V and 2 bases from J, the junction contained 10 bases not matched to a gene. This CDR3 has 17 residues. CDR3 sequence (DNA): TGCGCCAGCAGTGACCCCCGGTCAGGGGGTGGCAATCAGCCCCAGCATTTT. It yields the protein CASSDPRSGGGNQPQHF.

Only a few counts were recorded for this clone. J is TRBJ2-7 and V is TRBV10-2, with 7 bases lining up with TRBD1. J lost 0 bases, V lost 3 bases, and 8 bases had no gene match. Germline V lookup: CDR1 WSHSY, CDR2 SAAADI. The CDR3 extends over 16 amino acids. As DNA, the CDR3 is TGCGCCAGCAGTGACCCGGGACAGTCTAACTCCTACGAGCAGTACTTC. Residues: CASSDPGQSNSYEQYF.

The chain's CDR3 is CASSELAGGSETQYF. The CDR3 nucleotides are TGTGCCAGCAGTGAACTAGCGGGGGGAAGCGAGACCCAGTACTTC. The J gene is TRBJ2-5, the V gene TRBV6-1, with 11 bases aligning to TRBD2. V lost 2 bases and J lost 5; bases outside the gene matches: 4. The CDR3 length is 15 residues. Germline V CDR1 and CDR2: MNHNS, SASEGT.

CDR3 nucleotide sequence: TGTGCCAGCAGTCAAGGACTAGCGGGAGGGTCCCAGTACTTC. It codes for CASSQGLAGGSQYF. The chain joins TRBV28 to TRBJ2-5; TRBD2 matches at 15 bases. Per germline, CDR1 MDHEN and CDR2 SYDVKM. The CDR3 spans 14 residues. V trimming: 5 bases; J trimming: 9 bases; junction bases outside the gene matches: 4.

The genes are TRBV5-1 and TRBJ2-7; no clear D gene. Germline V gives CDR1 SGHRS, CDR2 YFSETQ. The CDR3 runs to 14 residues. V was cut by 2 bases and J by 4 bases, with 13 bases left in between. Here the CDR3 reads CASSFHDRGYEQYF. CDR3 DNA: TGCGCCAGCAGCTTTCACGATAGAGGTTACGAGCAGTACTTC.

The CDR3: CASSMTGANTEAFF. The CDR3 DNA follows: TGTGCCAGTAGTATGACAGGGGCGAACACTGAAGCTTTCTTT. J is TRBJ1-1 and V is TRBV19, with TRBD1 matching over 8 bases. The germline V gene has CDR1 LNHDA and CDR2 SQIVND (reference sequence). The CDR3 extends over 14 amino acids. V was pared by 3 bases and J by 1 base, with 1 base of the junction left unmatched.

The V gene is TRBV18, the J gene TRBJ2-5; 8 positions match TRBD1. Germline loops: CDR1 KGHSH, CDR2 LQKENI. Unmatched junction bases numbered 5, after V lost 0 bases and J lost 2 bases. The CDR3 consists of 16 residues. As DNA, the CDR3 is TGTGCCAGCTCACCACCCACAGGGGGAGGTCAAGAGACCCAGTACTTC. Translating it yields CASSPPTGGGQETQYF.

CDR3 region: CSVFGGKLFF. CDR3 in DNA: TGCAGCGTTTTCGGGGGAAAACTGTTTTTT. The gene calls are TRBV29-1 and TRBJ1-4, with D perhaps TRBD1 (5 bases). The V end lost 5 bases, the J end lost 10 bases, and 8 bases lay between the germline ends. CDR3 size: 10 residues. Germline-derived CDR1 and CDR2 are SQVTM and ANQGSEA.

The chain joins TRBV5-4 to TRBJ2-3; D may be TRBD1 (6 bases). The CDR3 loop spans 15 amino acids. CDR1 and CDR2 (germline): SGHNT, YYREEE (reference sequence). Trimming pared 4 bases from V and 3 bases from J, leaving 15 bases between. The chain's CDR3 is CASSRTGIGTDTQYF. The CDR3 bases are TGTGCCAGCAGCCGTACAGGGATAGGGACAGATACGCAGTATTTT.

J is TRBJ2-2 and V is TRBV5-1, with TRBD2 matching 8 bases. With V trimmed by 0 bases and J by 2 bases, 6 bases remained unmatched. Germline V gene sequence: CDR1 SGHRS, CDR2 YFSETQ. The CDR3 loop spans 17 amino acids. Written as DNA, the CDR3 is TGCGCCAGCAGCTTGGTTCGCGGGGGGCAAAACACCGGGGAGCTGTTTTTT. Translating gives CASSLVRGGQNTGELFF.

This clone was seen just once. The chain links TRBV7-9 to TRBJ1-1; the D gene is possibly TRBD1 (5 bases). Germline V gene lookup returns CDR1 SEHNR and CDR2 FQNEAQ (reference sequence). The CDR3 loop spans 13 amino acids. V lost 10 bases and J lost 0, with 12 bases in between. The CDR3 nucleotides are TGTGCCATCCTACTGGACATGAACACTGAAGCTTTCTTT. Its translation: CAILLDMNTEAFF. The full variable domain, in which reference TRBV7-9 and TRBJ1-1 provide the parts outside the CDR3, is DTGVSQNPRHKITKRGQNVTFRCDPISEHNRLYWYRQTLGQGPEFLTYFQNEAQLEKSRLLSDRFSAERPKGSFSTLEIQRTEQGDSAMYLCAILLDMNTEAFFGQGTRLTVV.